A single sample is the source of the 18 T cell receptor beta chains below, sequenced in a study of cytotoxic CD8 clonotypes in ibrutinib-treated CLL. Using immunoSEQ multiplex PCR, the repertoire was profiled, and TCRdb retains in-frame clones only, with some absent. The data hold some 130,000 clones, with approximately 85% observed a single time. The starting material was PBMCs, obtained after 24 months of ibrutinib treatment. Source of these receptors: a human donor with chronic lymphocytic leukemia.

The J gene is TRBJ1-1, the V gene TRBV5-1; D unclear. This CDR3 comprises 14 residues. Germline CDR1 SGHRS, CDR2 YFSETQ. V lost 0 bases, J lost 4 bases, and 10 bases lay in between. As DNA, the CDR3 is TGCGCCAGCAGCTTGGGTTCATGGGGCACTGAAGCTTTCTTT. The encoded protein is CASSLGSWGTEAFF.

The DNA for the CDR3 is TGTGCCAGTGCCGAAGGGACATTTGTCTATGGCTACACCTTC. Translation gives CASAEGTFVYGYTF. The chain has TRBV6-1 and TRBJ1-2; D possibly corresponds to TRBD1 (6 bases). The length of the CDR3 is 14 residues. Deletions cut 9 bases from V and 4 bases from J, with 18 bases between. CDR1 is MNHNS and CDR2 is SASEGT in the germline V gene.

This clone was counted a few times. V and J are TRBV7-9 and TRBJ2-7, with TRBD1 matching 7 bases. From germline, CDR1 is SEHNR and CDR2 FQNEAQ (reference sequence). V was pared by 0 bases and J by 2 bases, with 4 bases of the junction left unmatched. This CDR3 is built from 15 residues. The CDR3 region has the DNA TGTGCCAGCAGCTTAGCTTCGACAGGGCCCTACGAGCAGTACTTC. Protein product: CASSLASTGPYEQYF.

DNA for the CDR3: TGCGCCAGCAGCTTGAGTGAGCGGAATGAGCAGTTCTTC. It is translated as CASSLSERNEQFF. The rearrangement links TRBV5-1 to TRBJ2-1; tentatively, D is TRBD2 (5 bases). CDR3 length equals 13 residues. Between the trimmed V and J ends, which lost 1 base and 7 bases, there was a span of 9 bases. Germline CDR1 SGHRS, CDR2 YFSETQ.

This chain connects TRBV7-2 to TRBJ2-5; D not certain. V was cut by 6 bases and J by 3 bases, with 11 bases left in between. The CDR3 runs to 13 residues. The germline V gene encodes CDR1 SGHTA and CDR2 FQGNSA. CDR3 sequence (DNA): TGTGCCAGCAGGTCATACACCGAAGAGACCCAGTACTTC. It is translated as CASRSYTEETQYF.

The CDR3 region has the DNA TGTGCCAGCAGCTTAACTGGTAGACGCGATGAGCAGTTCTTC. It specifies CASSLTGRRDEQFF. The chain couples TRBV7-2 to TRBJ2-1; D gene unclear. Trimming pared 2 bases from V and 8 bases from J, leaving 13 bases between. Germline V gives CDR1 SGHTA, CDR2 FQGNSA. The CDR3 has 14 amino acids.

This chain connects TRBV19 to TRBJ1-5; the match to TRBD1 covers 9 bases. Germline-derived CDR1 and CDR2 are LNHDA and SQIVND (reference sequence). The CDR3 consists of 14 residues. J was trimmed by 3 bases and V by 9 bases; bases with no gene match: 6. The CDR3: CASWDRVDNQPQHF. The CDR3 DNA is TGTGCCAGCTGGGACAGGGTGGACAATCAGCCCCAGCATTTT.

The V call is TRBV28, the J call TRBJ1-1; D is perhaps TRBD1 (6 bases). Germline CDR1 and CDR2: MDHEN and SYDVKM. V lost 7 bases and J lost 2, with 20 bases in between. The CDR3 consists of 16 residues. The CDR3 spells CASIRGDTTRNTEAFF. In DNA, the CDR3 is TGTGCCAGCATTCGGGGGGACACTACCCGTAACACTGAAGCTTTCTTT. The variable domain in full, completed from reference TRBV28 and TRBJ1-1, reads DVKVTQSSRYLVKRTGEKVFLECVQDMDHENMFWYRQDPGLGLRLIYFSYDVKMKEKGDIPEGYSVSREKKERFSLILESASTNQTSMYLCASIRGDTTRNTEAFFGQGTRLTVV.

V is TRBV10-3 and J is TRBJ1-4; 9 bases match TRBD1. The CDR3 spans 15 residues. The V segment lost 0 bases and the J segment 6 bases; nucleotides outside the gene matches: 2. CDR1 and CDR2 (germline): ENHRY, SYGVKD. The CDR3 region has the DNA TGTGCCATCAGTGAGTCGGGGACAGGGTATGAAAAACTGTTTTTT. Amino acid sequence: CAISESGTGYEKLFF.

This clone appeared once. The identical CDR3 is also encoded by other nucleotide sequences in the sample. This rearrangement joins TRBV7-2 to TRBJ2-3; D gene ambiguous. Germline V CDR1 and CDR2: SGHTA, FQGNSA. Trimming took 4 bases from V and 0 from J, leaving 5 bases between them. CDR3 length: 13 residues. The CDR3 is CASSSSSTDTQYF. The CDR3 DNA is TGTGCCAGCAGCTCCAGTAGCACAGATACGCAGTATTTT.

This clone was counted a few times. The V call is TRBV5-5, the J call TRBJ1-6; D ambiguous. CDR3 length: 16 amino acids. Trimming pared 2 bases from V and 0 bases from J, leaving 9 bases between. Germline lookup yields CDR1 SGHKS and CDR2 YYEKEE (reference sequence). The CDR3 nucleotides are TGTGCCAGCAGCTTAGAGGCGGGCTCCTATAATTCACCCCTCCACTTT. It translates to CASSLEAGSYNSPLHF.

V is TRBV19 and J is TRBJ1-5; 8 bases are shared with TRBD1. J lost 4 bases, V lost 1 base, and 0 bases had no gene match. The CDR3 runs 14 residues. CDR1 is LNHDA and CDR2 is SQIVND in the germline V gene (reference sequence). The CDR3 reads CASSIGQGNQPQHF. The CDR3 bases are TGTGCCAGTAGTATAGGACAGGGGAATCAGCCCCAGCATTTT.

The chain joins TRBV28 to TRBJ2-7; D remains unclear. CDR3 size: 12 residues. Germline lookup yields CDR1 MDHEN and CDR2 SYDVKM. The V gene lost 3 bases and the J gene lost 2 bases, with 5 bases spanning the gap. This chain's CDR3 is CASSLETYEQYF. The CDR3 DNA reads TGTGCCAGCAGTTTGGAAACCTACGAGCAGTACTTC.

This clone was observed a handful of times. The V call is TRBV7-2, the J call TRBJ1-2; TRBD1 might be the D (6 bases). The CDR3 runs to 13 residues. With 5 bases removed from V and 3 bases from J, the gap between germline ends came to 10 bases. Germline CDR1 and CDR2: SGHTA and FQGNSA. Here the CDR3 reads CASSPQGDYGYTF. In DNA form, the CDR3 reads TGTGCCAGCAGCCCACAGGGTGACTATGGCTACACCTTC.

CDR3 protein: CASSPQGRGDGYTF. Here the CDR3 DNA reads TGTGCCAGCAGCCCGCAGGGGAGGGGTGATGGCTACACCTTC. The chain recombines TRBV11-1 with TRBJ1-2, with D perhaps matching TRBD1 (6 bases). CDR1 is SGHAT, CDR2 FQDESV, per germline (reference sequence). The V and J ends lost 5 bases and 6 bases respectively, with 16 bases between them. The CDR3 is 14 amino acids.

The rearrangement links TRBV11-2 to TRBJ2-7; 7 bases match TRBD2. The junction had 7 bases not matched to a gene; V was cut back by 3 bases and J by 5 bases. Per the germline V gene, CDR1 is SGHAT and CDR2 is FQNNGV. The CDR3 covers 14 residues. The CDR3: CASSFLAGLNEQYF. The CDR3 coding sequence is TGTGCCAGCAGCTTCTTAGCGGGCTTGAACGAGCAGTACTTC.

This chain links TRBV6-1 with TRBJ2-5; D is unresolved. CDR1 and CDR2 from the germline V gene are MNHNS and SASEGT. The CDR3 loop spans 15 amino acids. Trimming stripped 1 base from V and 5 bases from J, with 14 bases between. The CDR3 region is CASSEGQSWTETQYF. CDR3 sequence (DNA): TGTGCCAGCAGTGAAGGCCAGTCCTGGACGGAGACCCAGTACTTC.

The V call is TRBV19, the J call TRBJ1-5; 10 bases line up with TRBD1. The V and J ends lost 1 base and 6 bases, in that order; junction bases with no gene match: 0. This CDR3 is built from 14 residues. The germline CDR1 and CDR2 sequences are LNHDA and SQIVND (reference sequence). This CDR3 is CASSIGQGAQPQHF. Written as DNA, the CDR3 is TGTGCCAGTAGTATAGGACAGGGGGCTCAGCCCCAGCATTTT.